The 30 T cell receptor beta chains below all came from one sample that was sequenced in a study of early T cells in non-severe SARS-CoV-2 infection. TCRdb analysed the 5' RACE reads with MiXCR anew, one entry per CDR3 protein. The data show 70,000 to 95,000 distinct CDR3 sequences, more than 7.5% seen once. The sample was whole blood. All receptors derive from an adult who was a healthcare worker with PCR-confirmed SARS-CoV-2 infection or an uninfected control (not recorded which).

This clonotype was picked up many times. The chain couples TRBV20-1 to TRBJ2-3, with unresolved D. The CDR3 covers 15 residues. V was shortened by 0 bases and J by 3 bases, with 13 bases between the two germline ends. Germline CDR1 is DFQATT and CDR2 is SNEGSKA (reference sequence). This CDR3 is CSARDQEEITDTQYF. The DNA for the CDR3 is TGCAGTGCTAGAGATCAGGAAGAGATTACAGATACGCAGTATTTT.

This clonotype was counted many times. This chain links TRBV7-9 with TRBJ1-1, with a possible D match to TRBD1 (6 bases). The CDR3 extends over 12 amino acids. Germline V lookup: CDR1 SEHNR, CDR2 FQNEAQ (reference sequence). Trimming pared 5 bases from V and 7 bases from J, leaving 11 bases between. CDR3 nucleotide sequence: TGTGCCAGCAGCCCCGGACAGCTTGAAGCTTTCTTT. Amino acids: CASSPGQLEAFF. The entire variable domain, with the rest obtained from reference TRBV7-9 and TRBJ1-1, is as follows: DTGVSQNPRHKITKRGQNVTFRCDPISEHNRLYWYRQTLGQGPEFLTYFQNEAQLEKSRLLSDRFSAERPKGSFSTLEIQRTEQGDSAMYLCASSPGQLEAFFGQGTRLTVV.

Comment on this clonotype: A much larger clone lies one base from this, so it may be a read error. Written as DNA, the CDR3 is TGCAGTGCTAGAGATCACAGGGTCTTAGGACAGCCCCAGCATTTT. Translating gives CSARDHRVLGQPQHF. The chain joins TRBV20-1 to TRBJ1-5; weak D call: TRBD1 (6 bases). This CDR3 has 15 amino acids. Per the germline V gene, CDR1 is DFQATT and CDR2 is SNEGSKA (reference sequence). Between the trimmed V and J ends, which lost 0 bases and 7 bases, there was a span of 16 bases.

This clonotype was counted at least ten times. V usage is TRBV29-1 and J usage is TRBJ2-5; TRBD1 aligns across 8 bases. The CDR3 runs to 12 residues. Germline values: CDR1 SQVTM, CDR2 ANQGSEA. Unmatched junction bases numbered 4, after V lost 6 bases and J lost 4 bases. The CDR3 DNA sequence: TGCAGCGTCCGACAGGGGAGAGAGACCCAGTACTTC. Translated: CSVRQGRETQYF. Using reference TRBV29-1 and TRBJ2-5 for the parts outside the CDR3, the full variable domain is SAVISQKPSRDICQRGTSLTIQCQVDSQVTMMFWYRQQPGQSLTLIATANQGSEATYESGFVIDKFPISRPNLTFSTLTVSNMSPEDSSIYLCSVRQGRETQYFGPGTRLLVL.

There are many counts of this clonotype. This rearrangement joins TRBV11-2 to TRBJ2-4; D is uncertain. The germline gives CDR1 SGHAT, CDR2 FQNNGV. Trimming left V 6 bases short and J 0 bases short, with 18 bases between. CDR3 length equals 17 residues. The CDR3 nucleotides are TGTGCCAGCAGTCTCCACGGGCCCCTTGTAGCCAAAAACATTCAGTACTTC. It is translated as CASSLHGPLVAKNIQYF.

This clonotype has a count of ten or more. This sequence joins TRBV27 and TRBJ2-1; D may be TRBD1 (6 bases). This CDR3 comprises 13 residues. The germline gives CDR1 MNHEY, CDR2 SMNVEV (reference sequence). The V and J ends lost 6 bases and 9 bases respectively, with 15 bases between them. The CDR3 region has the DNA TGTGCCAGCAGCCTACTCAGGGGATTTGAGCAGTTCTTC. Translated, it gives CASSLLRGFEQFF.

The rearrangement joins TRBV11-2 to TRBJ2-5; D is undetermined. The CDR3 loop spans 10 amino acids. V lost 4 bases, J lost 4 bases, and 1 base lay in between. Germline V gives CDR1 SGHAT, CDR2 FQNNGV. CDR3 amino acids: CASSSETQYF. Written as DNA, the CDR3 is TGTGCCAGCAGCTCAGAGACCCAGTACTTC.

This clonotype was counted between two and nine times. This chain uses TRBV7-2 with TRBJ2-1, with D possibly being TRBD1 (5 bases). The V end lost 1 base, the J end lost 5 bases, and 15 bases lay between the germline ends. The CDR3 spans 16 residues. Per the germline V gene, CDR1 is SGHTA and CDR2 is FQGNSA. The CDR3 region is CASSLDLLVGDNEQFF. CDR3 DNA sequence: TGTGCCAGCAGCTTAGATCTTCTCGTAGGGGACAATGAGCAGTTCTTC.

This clonotype came up a few times. The chain recombines TRBV18 with TRBJ2-3, with unresolved D. Trimming pared 0 bases from V and 3 bases from J, leaving 4 bases between. Per germline, CDR1 KGHSH and CDR2 LQKENI. The CDR3 runs 13 residues. CDR3 in amino acids: CASSPPVTDTQYF. DNA of the CDR3: TGTGCCAGCTCACCACCGGTGACAGATACGCAGTATTTT.

The rearrangement links TRBV5-4 to TRBJ1-6, with D tentatively TRBD1 (5 bases). Deletions cut 7 bases from V and 5 bases from J, with 16 bases between. CDR3 length: 15 residues. Looked up from germline, CDR1 is SGHNT and CDR2 is YYREEE (reference sequence). CDR3 DNA sequence: TGTGCCAGCTCCTTGGTCGGGGGAAATAATTCACCCCTCCACTTT. This translates into CASSLVGGNNSPLHF. The variable domain in full, with the rest retrieved from reference TRBV5-4 and TRBJ1-6, is ETGVTQSPTHLIKTRGQQVTLRCSSQSGHNTVSWYQQALGQGPQFIFQYYREEENGRGNFPPRFSGLQFPNYSSELNVNALELDDSALYLCASSLVGGNNSPLHFGNGTRLTVT.

The V and J genes are TRBV10-3 and TRBJ2-7; TRBD1 aligns across 9 bases. This CDR3 is built from 14 residues. In germline, CDR1 is ENHRY, CDR2 SYGVKD. V lost 4 bases and J lost 0; bases outside the gene matches: 1. In DNA form, the CDR3 reads TGTGCCATCAGTGGACAGGGGGGCTCCTACGAGCAGTACTTC. Its protein product is CAISGQGGSYEQYF.

This clonotype came up many times. The rearrangement joins TRBV12-3 or TRBV12-4 to TRBJ2-2; D is ambiguous. Trimming removed 7 bases from V and 0 bases from J, with 3 bases in between. The CDR3 contains 12 residues. Here the CDR3 reads CASNPNTGELFF. CDR3 nucleotide sequence: TGTGCCAGCAACCCGAACACCGGGGAGCTGTTTTTT.

The chain uses TRBV20-1 and TRBJ2-5; the match to TRBD1 covers 10 bases. V trimming: 7 bases; J trimming: 3 bases; junction bases outside the gene matches: 8. Germline V gives CDR1 DFQATT, CDR2 SNEGSKA (reference sequence). This CDR3 region has 14 residues. CDR3 sequence: CSVRPGQGKETQYF. For the CDR3, the DNA is TGCAGTGTCCGACCGGGACAGGGGAAAGAGACCCAGTACTTC.

This clonotype was observed at least ten times. The V call is TRBV28, the J call TRBJ1-2; 7 nucleotides line up with TRBD1. CDR3 length equals 15 residues. V shed 6 bases and J 7 bases; nucleotides not matched to a gene: 14. Germline V CDR1 and CDR2: MDHEN, SYDVKM. CDR3 protein: CASRDSRTGLGGYTF. The CDR3 DNA is TGTGCCAGCAGAGATTCTCGGACAGGCTTAGGTGGCTACACCTTC.

The chain employs TRBV28 and TRBJ2-1; TRBD2 might be the D (6 bases). Trimming pared 10 bases from V and 2 bases from J, leaving 18 bases between. CDR1 is MDHEN, CDR2 SYDVKM, per germline. The CDR3 is made up of 15 amino acids. The CDR3 here is CATSEGSGPYNEQFF. DNA of the CDR3: TGTGCCACCTCCGAAGGGAGCGGGCCCTACAATGAGCAGTTCTTC. Filled out from reference TRBV28 and TRBJ2-1, the complete variable domain reads DVKVTQSSRYLVKRTGEKVFLECVQDMDHENMFWYRQDPGLGLRLIYFSYDVKMKEKGDIPEGYSVSREKKERFSLILESASTNQTSMYLCATSEGSGPYNEQFFGPGTRLTVL.

This clonotype was recorded at least ten times. The rearrangement uses TRBV6-2 or TRBV6-3 and TRBJ1-1; D remains ambiguous. From germline, CDR1 is MNHEY and CDR2 SVGEGT. V gave up 7 bases and J gave up 3 bases, with 21 bases separating them. The CDR3 is 16 residues long. DNA for the CDR3: TGTGCCAGCATACCCTCCAGGCTCCGATGGGACACTGAAGCTTTCTTT. Residues: CASIPSRLRWDTEAFF.

This clonotype came up a few times. The rearrangement links TRBV20-1 to TRBJ1-1, with D tentatively TRBD1 (5 bases). Germline V gene lookup returns CDR1 DFQATT and CDR2 SNEGSKA (reference sequence). Trimming removed 4 bases from V and 1 base from J, with 7 bases in between. The CDR3 runs 12 residues. The DNA for the CDR3 is TGCAGTGCTACGGGGCCGAACACTGAAGCTTTCTTT. This translates into CSATGPNTEAFF.

This clonotype was seen many times. In DNA form, the CDR3 reads TGTGCCAGCAGTTCCCGACTAGCGGGATTGTCAGATACGCAGTATTTT. Residues: CASSSRLAGLSDTQYF. This chain connects TRBV7-9 to TRBJ2-3; 11 bases agree with TRBD2. V lost 6 bases to trimming and J lost 4 bases; unmatched junction nucleotides: 9. This CDR3 spans 16 amino acids. Per the germline V gene, CDR1 is SEHNR and CDR2 is FQNEAQ (reference sequence).

The chain is built from TRBV29-1 and TRBJ1-1; possibly TRBD1 for D (6 bases). Trimming removed 8 bases from V and 1 base from J, with 14 bases in between. The CDR3 length is 13 residues. CDR1 SQVTM and CDR2 ANQGSEA come from the germline V gene. CDR3 nucleotides: TGCAGCCTCTTAGGGACAACGAACACTGAAGCTTTCTTT. Translating gives CSLLGTTNTEAFF.

This clonotype has more than one count but fewer than ten. As DNA, the CDR3 is TGTGCCAGCAGCTTCGGACTAGTAGGTACAGATACGCAGTATTTT. Translated: CASSFGLVGTDTQYF. The gene calls are TRBV7-2 and TRBJ2-3, with 7 positions matching TRBD2. J was trimmed by 3 bases and V by 3 bases; bases with no gene match: 6. CDR1 is SGHTA, CDR2 FQGNSA, per germline. There are 15 residues in the CDR3. The whole variable domain, filled in from reference TRBV7-2 and TRBJ2-3, reads GAGVSQSPSNKVTEKGKDVELRCDPISGHTALYWYRQSLGQGLEFLIYFQGNSAPDKSGLPSDRFSAERTGGSVSTLTIQRTQQEDSAVYLCASSFGLVGTDTQYFGPGTRLTVL.

This clonotype showed up many times. J is TRBJ2-7 and V is TRBV11-2, with unresolved D. The germline V gene encodes CDR1 SGHAT and CDR2 FQNNGV. The CDR3 consists of 12 residues. Trimming removed 1 base at V and 6 bases at J, with 7 bases between. CDR3 nucleotide sequence: TGTGCCAGCAGCTTAGGCACGCGCGAGCAGTACTTC. The encoded protein is CASSLGTREQYF.

The chain is built from TRBV28 and TRBJ1-5; D uncertain. The CDR3 runs to 14 residues. Trimming cost V 7 bases and J 3 bases, with 13 bases left between them. Germline CDR1 and CDR2: MDHEN and SYDVKM. Here the CDR3 DNA reads TGTGCCAGCACCTCAGTAAACTCCAATCAGCCCCAGCATTTT. It yields the protein CASTSVNSNQPQHF.

The chain employs TRBV19 and TRBJ2-1; 8 bases are a match to TRBD2. This CDR3 has 17 amino acids. J was trimmed by 8 bases and V by 2 bases; bases with no gene match: 14. The germline V gene has CDR1 LNHDA and CDR2 SQIVND (reference sequence). The CDR3 nucleotides are TGTGCCAGTAGTATAAGGGCCTTGAGCGGGAGCTTCTATGAGCAGTTCTTC. Translated, it gives CASSIRALSGSFYEQFF.

The table lists this clonotype with many counts. V and J are TRBV24-1 and TRBJ2-2; the D gene could be TRBD1 or TRBD2 (5 bases each). This CDR3 is 15 amino acids long. The V and J ends lost 7 bases and 4 bases respectively, with 15 bases between them. Germline CDR1 reads KGHDR; CDR2 reads SFDVKD. CDR3 DNA: TGTGCCACCAGCCCGGGGCAGAGGCCCACCGGGGAGCTGTTTTTT. This sequence encodes CATSPGQRPTGELFF.

The genes are TRBV5-1 and TRBJ2-7; TRBD1 might be the D (5 bases). CDR3 length equals 13 residues. Trimming pared 4 bases from V and 3 bases from J, leaving 11 bases between. From germline, CDR1 is SGHRS and CDR2 YFSETQ. Here the CDR3 reads CASSEGQYYEQYF. For the CDR3, the DNA is TGCGCCAGCAGCGAAGGACAATACTACGAGCAGTACTTC.

V and J are TRBV21-1 and TRBJ2-3; TRBD1, the D gene given by the table, was not confirmed from the DNA. TRBV21-1 is labeled a pseudogene. The length of the CDR3 is 13 residues. This CDR3 is CASSHSPADTQYF. The CDR3 DNA follows: TGTGCCAGCAGCCACAGCCCCGCAGATACGCAGTATTTT.

At least ten counts were recorded for this clonotype. V gene TRBV18 combines with J gene TRBJ1-1; D gene unclear. Per germline, CDR1 KGHSH and CDR2 LQKENI. The CDR3 runs 14 residues. Trimming shortened V by 1 base and J by 0 bases, and 6 bases separated the two germline ends. The CDR3 nucleotides are TGTGCCAGCTCACCACGAGGAATGAACACTGAAGCTTTCTTT. Protein product: CASSPRGMNTEAFF.

V is TRBV12-3 or TRBV12-4 and J is TRBJ1-2; TRBD1 is a possible D gene (5 bases). CDR3 length equals 11 residues. The V end was cut by 3 bases, the J end by 11 bases, with 10 bases between. This CDR3 is CASSFLGEYTF. CDR3 nucleotide sequence: TGTGCCAGCAGTTTCTTGGGGGAATACACCTTC.

The chain recombines TRBV3-1 with TRBJ2-1; TRBD1 is a possible D gene (5 bases). Per germline, CDR1 LGHDT and CDR2 YNNKEL (reference sequence). The CDR3 length is 15 residues. V lost 6 bases and J 3 bases, leaving 15 bases between the germline ends. CDR3 sequence: CASSRLGQNYNEQFF. The CDR3 region has the DNA TGTGCCAGCAGTCGCCTAGGACAAAACTACAATGAGCAGTTCTTC.

In this sample, this clonotype turned up a few times. The CDR3 DNA sequence: TGTGCCAGCAGCCCCAACCCCGCCTACGAGCAGTACTTC. Translated, it gives CASSPNPAYEQYF. The gene calls are TRBV28 and TRBJ2-7; D is unresolved. Germline values: CDR1 MDHEN, CDR2 SYDVKM. Trimming removed 6 bases at V and 2 bases at J, with 11 bases between. CDR3 length: 13 amino acids.